Following are 5 T cell receptor beta chains from one sample sequenced in a study of T cell responses to AZD1222 COVID-19 vaccine. TCRdb's table, derived via immunoSEQ multiplex PCR, lists solely in-frame clones and lacks some. The top ten clones hold approximately 20% of a sample with 50,000 to 85,000 clones, less than 85% of them seen once. Specimen: peripheral blood, collected on day 0 of MenACWY control vaccination. The receptor source for this set is an adult in good health.

The chain recombines TRBV2 with TRBJ2-7, with D unclear. The CDR3 consists of 12 residues. V was pared by 8 bases and J by 2 bases, with 10 bases between. CDR1 is SNHLY and CDR2 is FYNNEI in the germline V gene. This CDR3 is CASGPETYEQYF. Here the CDR3 DNA reads TGTGCCAGCGGACCTGAAACCTACGAGCAGTACTTC.

This clone has just one count. This chain connects TRBV27 to TRBJ2-1, with D unclear. Germline lookup yields CDR1 MNHEY and CDR2 SMNVEV (reference sequence). This CDR3 has 16 residues. V was trimmed by 4 bases and J by 3 bases, leaving 16 bases between them. The CDR3 protein is CASSSPYTVGYNEQFF. CDR3 coding DNA: TGTGCCAGCAGTTCTCCATACACCGTAGGCTACAATGAGCAGTTCTTC.

The rearrangement uses TRBV11-2 and TRBJ2-5, with D hard to call. Trimming left V 5 bases short and J 4 bases short, with 17 bases between. Germline CDR1 reads SGHAT; CDR2 reads FQNNGV. The CDR3 has 15 residues. CDR3 nucleotides: TGTGCCAGCAGCGCAGGACCCCGGTCCGTAGAGACCCAGTACTTC. This sequence encodes CASSAGPRSVETQYF.

This rearrangement joins TRBV7-9 to TRBJ1-5; tentative D call: TRBD1 (5 bases). Germline V CDR1 and CDR2: SEHNR, FQNEAQ (reference sequence). Trimming took 3 bases from V and 5 from J, leaving 14 bases between them. The CDR3 sequence is 15 residues long. CDR3 residues: CASSLGQGFDQPQHF. As DNA, the CDR3 is TGTGCCAGCAGCTTGGGTCAGGGATTTGATCAGCCCCAGCATTTT.

The chain combines TRBV28 with TRBJ2-1; D may be TRBD1 (6 bases). Germline CDR1 reads MDHEN; CDR2 reads SYDVKM. V was cut by 3 bases and J by 5 bases, with 14 bases left in between. The CDR3 runs 15 residues. The chain's CDR3 is CASSFQGNLDNEQFF. In DNA, the CDR3 is TGTGCCAGCAGTTTTCAGGGGAATCTCGACAATGAGCAGTTCTTC.